The source of this T cell receptor (beta chain) is a study of tumor-infiltrating lymphocytes in localized non-small cell lung cancer. As for the study in general: Patients included smokers and never-smokers with various histologies, some sampled after neoadjuvant chemotherapy. Each patient gave resected tumor and non-adjacent uninvolved lung tissue. Study-wide results and limits: Different pieces of the same tissue went to different assays, confounding technical variation with intratumor heterogeneity. Not all patients were TCR sequenced, owing to tissue quantity.

Trimming stripped 5 bases from V and 4 bases from J, with 10 bases between. Looked up from germline, CDR1 is SGHRS and CDR2 is YFSETQ. This CDR3 is 12 amino acids long. The table lists this clone with a few counts. Its antigen is not known. TCRdb keeps only in-frame clones here, not all; method: immunoSEQ multiplex PCR. The sample shows roughly 9,900 clones, around 60% of them seen only once. This receptor was taken from a human donor with non-small cell lung cancer. Sequenced material: lung tumor tissue. The chain uses TRBV5-1 and TRBJ2-7; weak D call: TRBD1 (6 bases). CDR3 region: CASSRGKYEQYF. The CDR3, as DNA: TGCGCCAGCAGTAGGGGGAAGTACGAGCAGTACTTC.